What follows are 23 T cell receptor beta chains derived from one specimen sequenced in a study of shared clonotypes between healthy human individuals. Libraries were prepared by immunoSEQ multiplex PCR; TCRdb keeps only in-frame clonotypes and omits some of them. The profile shows roughly 2.2 million clones, around 93% of them singletons. The sample comprised naive CD4+ T cells from PBMCs. Stated subset: CD45RA+ positively selected. These TCRs come from a man aged 18 to 29 in good health. Some clones in this sample may be carry-over from other donors' samples.

CDR3 DNA sequence: TGTGCCAGCTCACTTAGAGTTTCAGGGGGCGTCGAGACCCAGTACTTC. Its protein is CASSLRVSGGVETQYF. The gene calls are TRBV18 and TRBJ2-5; 8 bases are a match to TRBD1. The CDR3 length is 16 residues. Germline-derived CDR1 and CDR2 are KGHSH and LQKENI. J lost 5 bases, V lost 4 bases, and 12 bases had no gene match. The full variable domain, rest sourced from reference TRBV18 and TRBJ2-5, is NAGVMQNPRHLVRRRGQEARLRCSPMKGHSHVYWYRQLPEEGLKFMVYLQKENIIDESGMPKERFSAEFPKEGPSILRIQQVVRGDSAAYFCASSLRVSGGVETQYFGPGTRLLVL.

J is TRBJ2-1 and V is TRBV29-1; TRBD1 matches 8 bases. This CDR3 contains 14 residues. With V trimmed by 5 bases and J by 7 bases, 10 bases remained unmatched. Germline assignment: CDR1 SQVTM and CDR2 ANQGSEA. CDR3 in amino acids: CSVQGRGQLNEQFF. The CDR3 region has the DNA TGCAGCGTTCAGGGCAGGGGGCAGTTGAATGAGCAGTTCTTC.

The rearrangement links TRBV29-1 to TRBJ2-1; the match to TRBD2 covers 8 bases. J was trimmed by 6 bases and V by 4 bases; bases with no gene match: 5. The length of the CDR3 is 13 residues. Germline-derived CDR1 and CDR2 are SQVTM and ANQGSEA. This CDR3 reads CSVVGTRPNEQFF. CDR3 sequence (DNA): TGCAGCGTTGTAGGGACTAGACCCAATGAGCAGTTCTTC.

The chain combines TRBV6-5 with TRBJ2-5; D not resolved. The tail of the sequence fits TRBJ2-7 better, so the J call may be wrong. The CDR3 length is 13 residues. The germline CDR1 and CDR2 sequences are MNHEY and SVGAGI. The chain's CDR3 is CASSEGTWREQYF. The CDR3 DNA sequence: TGTGCCAGCAGTGAAGGTACATGGCGCGAGCAGTACTTC.

The rearrangement uses TRBV15 and TRBJ2-7, with D perhaps TRBD1 (6 bases). The CDR3 has 11 residues. Between the trimmed V and J ends, which lost 8 bases and 6 bases, there was a span of 11 bases. Germline lookup yields CDR1 LNHNV and CDR2 YYDKDF (reference sequence). CDR3 sequence reads: CATGGFGEQYF. In DNA form, the CDR3 reads TGTGCCACCGGGGGCTTCGGCGAGCAGTACTTC.

A single count supports this clone. This sequence joins TRBV19 and TRBJ2-5; weak D call: TRBD1 (6 bases). Per the germline V gene, CDR1 is LNHDA and CDR2 is SQIVND (reference sequence). This CDR3 is 12 amino acids long. Deletions cut 2 bases from V and 10 bases from J, with 11 bases between. The CDR3 region is CASSITPGHQYF. DNA for the CDR3: TGTGCCAGTAGTATAACCCCGGGACACCAGTACTTC.

The chain links TRBV6-6 to TRBJ2-1, with 13 bases aligning to TRBD2. After removal of 5 bases from V and 8 bases from J, the junction contained 6 bases not matched to a gene. CDR1 is MNHNY, CDR2 SVGAGI, per germline (reference sequence). The CDR3 loop spans 15 amino acids. The CDR3: CASSRTSGRLDEQFF. The DNA of the CDR3 is TGTGCCAGCAGTCGGACTAGCGGGAGACTGGATGAGCAGTTCTTC.

The chain is built from TRBV5-5 and TRBJ2-4, with D perhaps assigned TRBD1 or TRBD2 (5 bases each). V was clipped by 4 bases and J by 6 bases, with 14 bases between them. CDR1 is SGHKS and CDR2 is YYEKEE in the germline V gene (reference sequence). The CDR3 is 14 residues long. In nucleotides, the CDR3 is TGTGCCAGCAGCCGGGAAGGGGTTGGAAACATTCAGTACTTC. Encoded protein: CASSREGVGNIQYF.

CDR3 in amino acids: CASSEATLAFHAYEQYF. As DNA, the CDR3 is TGTGCCAGCAGTGAAGCTACCCTAGCGTTTCATGCCTACGAGCAGTACTTC. The chain combines TRBV6-1 with TRBJ2-7, with D perhaps TRBD2 (6 bases). The germline V gene encodes CDR1 MNHNS and CDR2 SASEGT. The CDR3 is 17 amino acids. V lost 0 bases and J 2 bases, leaving 17 bases between the germline ends.

This chain uses TRBV11-1 with TRBJ1-1; a possible D gene is TRBD1 (5 bases). The germline V gene encodes CDR1 SGHAT and CDR2 FQDESV (reference sequence). The CDR3 consists of 14 residues. Between the trimmed V and J ends, which lost 5 bases and 3 bases, there was a span of 13 bases. CDR3 sequence reads: CASSQTAGYTEAFF. Written as DNA, the CDR3 is TGTGCCAGCAGCCAGACAGCGGGGTACACTGAAGCTTTCTTT. The whole variable domain, remainder taken from reference TRBV11-1 and TRBJ1-1, is EAEVAQSPRYKITEKSQAVAFWCDPISGHATLYWYRQILGQGPELLVQFQDESVVDDSQLPKDRFSAERLKGVDSTLKIQPAELGDSAMYLCASSQTAGYTEAFFGQGTRLTVV.

The gene calls are TRBV28 and TRBJ1-4, with D possibly TRBD1 on 6 matching bases. The CDR3 is 18 residues long. In germline, CDR1 is MDHEN, CDR2 SYDVKM. The V end was cut by 2 bases, the J end by 0 bases, with 16 bases between. Here the CDR3 DNA reads TGTGCCAGCAGTTTACCGACAGGACGGAAAGCAACTAATGAAAAACTGTTTTTT. As protein: CASSLPTGRKATNEKLFF. The entire variable domain, with the rest obtained from reference TRBV28 and TRBJ1-4, is as follows: DVKVTQSSRYLVKRTGEKVFLECVQDMDHENMFWYRQDPGLGLRLIYFSYDVKMKEKGDIPEGYSVSREKKERFSLILESASTNQTSMYLCASSLPTGRKATNEKLFFGSGTQLSVL.

The J gene is TRBJ2-7, the V gene TRBV18; 10 nucleotides agree with TRBD1. This CDR3 region has 14 residues. Losses at the gene ends were 5 bases for V and 5 bases for J; bases not matched to a gene: 6. Per germline, CDR1 KGHSH and CDR2 LQKENI. CDR3: CASSSDRGRNEQYF. The CDR3 DNA sequence: TGTGCCAGCTCATCTGACAGGGGGCGGAACGAGCAGTACTTC. Complete variable domain (other parts from reference TRBV18 and TRBJ2-7): NAGVMQNPRHLVRRRGQEARLRCSPMKGHSHVYWYRQLPEEGLKFMVYLQKENIIDESGMPKERFSAEFPKEGPSILRIQQVVRGDSAAYFCASSSDRGRNEQYFGPGTRLTVT.

The chain couples TRBV7-3 to TRBJ2-5; 11 bases agree with TRBD2. V shed 3 bases, J shed 3 bases, and the junction held 6 bases outside the gene matches. Germline CDR1 reads SGHTA; CDR2 reads FQGTGA. The CDR3 loop spans 16 amino acids. CDR3 coding DNA: TGTGCCAGCAGCTTTGTCGGGACTAGCGGCGAAGAGACCCAGTACTTC. As protein: CASSFVGTSGEETQYF.

As for this clone: This CDR3 is also generated by other DNA sequences in the sample. The chain links TRBV5-1 to TRBJ2-1; maybe TRBD2 (5 bases). From germline, CDR1 is SGHRS and CDR2 YFSETQ. Deletions cut 0 bases from V and 4 bases from J, with 11 bases between. The CDR3 is 15 amino acids. The chain's CDR3 is CASSLVSGQYNEQFF. The CDR3 region has the DNA TGCGCCAGCAGCTTGGTGAGCGGCCAATACAATGAGCAGTTCTTC. Filled out from reference TRBV5-1 and TRBJ2-1, the complete variable domain reads KAGVTQTPRYLIKTRGQQVTLSCSPISGHRSVSWYQQTPGQGLQFLFEYFSETQRNKGNFPGRFSGRQFSNSRSEMNVSTLELGDSALYLCASSLVSGQYNEQFFGPGTRLTVL.

The chain links TRBV11-1 to TRBJ2-3, with no clear D. V lost 1 base, J lost 10 bases, and 6 bases lay in between. The CDR3 has 11 amino acids. Germline V gene sequence: CDR1 SGHAT, CDR2 FQDESV (reference sequence). CDR3 protein: CASSLGIAQYF. DNA of the CDR3: TGTGCCAGCAGCTTAGGTATTGCGCAGTATTTT.

This rearrangement joins TRBV18 to TRBJ2-7; no clear D gene. V was clipped by 2 bases and J by 5 bases, with 7 bases between them. The CDR3 loop spans 12 amino acids. The germline V gene encodes CDR1 KGHSH and CDR2 LQKENI. The CDR3 region is CASSPKTDEQYF. CDR3 DNA: TGTGCCAGCTCACCAAAGACCGACGAGCAGTACTTC. Drawing the rest from reference TRBV18 and TRBJ2-7, the complete variable domain is NAGVMQNPRHLVRRRGQEARLRCSPMKGHSHVYWYRQLPEEGLKFMVYLQKENIIDESGMPKERFSAEFPKEGPSILRIQQVVRGDSAAYFCASSPKTDEQYFGPGTRLTVT.

This chain's CDR3 is CASSQRDRGLLGEQFF. CDR3 DNA sequence: TGCGCCAGCAGCCAACGGGACAGGGGGCTTTTAGGTGAGCAGTTCTTC. V is TRBV4-1 and J is TRBJ2-1; 12 nucleotides align to TRBD1. Per the germline V gene, CDR1 is MGHRA and CDR2 is YSYEKL. The trim removed 2 bases at V and 9 bases at J, leaving 8 bases unmatched. CDR3 length: 16 amino acids.

As concerns this clone: Since no conserved phenylalanine or tryptophan closes the CDR3, a read error is the likely cause. No DNA is shown, since the ends of the CDR3 on it are uncertain; the CDR3 is the one TCRdb lists. This chain joins TRBV11-3 and TRBJ2-3; the D segment call TRBD2 is taken from the table without a DNA check. The CDR3 spans 13 residues, counting both ends. CDR1 and CDR2 (germline): SGHNT, YENEEA. The CDR3 is CASSLGTSGRVSI.

This clone appeared once. The chain carries TRBV5-5 and TRBJ2-7, with D possibly being TRBD1 (6 bases). This CDR3 spans 15 amino acids. The germline gives CDR1 SGHKS, CDR2 YYEKEE (reference sequence). V was cut by 0 bases and J by 2 bases, with 12 bases left in between. As DNA, the CDR3 is TGTGCCAGCAGCTTGGATCGTGGACAGACCTACGAGCAGTACTTC. The encoded protein is CASSLDRGQTYEQYF.

The chain recombines TRBV5-1 with TRBJ2-7; D is unresolved. The CDR3 is 15 amino acids. From germline, CDR1 is SGHRS and CDR2 YFSETQ. V lost 3 bases, J lost 4 bases, and 17 bases lay in between. The CDR3 region is CASSSDRSTIYEQYF. DNA for the CDR3: TGCGCCAGCAGCTCGGACCGATCCACGATTTACGAGCAGTACTTC.

This clone was counted only a few times. The sample contains more than one DNA sequence encoding this CDR3. The chain carries TRBV6-1 and TRBJ2-7; no clear D gene. The CDR3 totals 12 residues. Germline CDR1 reads MNHNS; CDR2 reads SASEGT. The germline V and J ends were trimmed by 0 bases and 3 bases, with 3 bases remaining between them. The CDR3 protein is CASSEAGYEQYF. DNA for the CDR3: TGTGCCAGCAGTGAAGCGGGCTACGAGCAGTACTTC.

This chain joins TRBV11-2 and TRBJ2-1, with 9 bases lining up with TRBD1. This CDR3 spans 15 amino acids. J gave up 7 bases and V 5 bases, and 9 bases lay outside the gene matches. Germline V CDR1 and CDR2: SGHAT, FQNNGV. CDR3 coding DNA: TGTGCCAGCAGCCAAAGACAGGGGGTTTATAATGAGCAGTTCTTC. Protein: CASSQRQGVYNEQFF.

About this clone itself: The sample carries other DNA sequences with the same CDR3. V and J are TRBV5-1 and TRBJ2-3; 7 bases map to TRBD1. The CDR3 is made up of 15 amino acids. The germline CDR1 and CDR2 sequences are SGHRS and YFSETQ. The V gene end was trimmed by 3 bases and the J gene end by 0 bases; junction bases not matched to a gene: 4. CDR3 coding DNA: TGCGCCAGCAGCTCCGGGACAGCGAGCACAGATACGCAGTATTTT. This translates into CASSSGTASTDTQYF.